One sample yielded the 30 T cell receptor beta chains listed below, sequenced in a study of blood T cell repertoires in COVID-19. Sequencing was performed with immunoSEQ multiplex PCR; in TCRdb, only in-frame clones are kept and a portion is missing. The sample holds under 250,000 clones; almost 85% are singletons and the top ten take about 2.4%. The sample taken for sequencing was peripheral blood. These receptors were collected from a woman in her 70s with COVID-19, enrolled during active disease.

In this sample, this clone turned up once. This chain connects TRBV6-5 to TRBJ1-1; D is unclear. The germline V gene encodes CDR1 MNHEY and CDR2 SVGAGI. CDR3 length: 13 amino acids. Trimming removed 6 bases from V and 0 bases from J, with 8 bases in between. The chain's CDR3 is CASRTTVNTEAFF. CDR3 in DNA: TGTGCCAGCAGAACCACGGTGAACACTGAAGCTTTCTTT.

The chain has TRBV7-2 and TRBJ2-2, with D perhaps TRBD2 (6 bases). Germline CDR1 is SGHTA and CDR2 is FQGNSA. V lost 2 bases, J lost 5 bases, and 12 bases lay in between. The CDR3 extends over 15 amino acids. This CDR3 is CASSLISGATGELFF. The CDR3 DNA reads TGTGCCAGCAGCTTAATATCGGGAGCGACCGGGGAGCTGTTTTTT.

This rearrangement joins TRBV11-2 to TRBJ1-3, with D hard to call. Trimming took off 5 bases at V and 2 bases at J, with 10 bases between the two ends. The CDR3 runs to 14 residues. The germline V gene encodes CDR1 SGHAT and CDR2 FQNNGV. This CDR3 reads CASSRTRTGNTIYF. In DNA, the CDR3 is TGTGCCAGCAGCCGAACGAGAACTGGAAACACCATATATTTT.

The gene calls are TRBV7-2 and TRBJ1-2; no firm D call. The V and J ends lost 0 bases and 0 bases respectively, with 8 bases between them. This CDR3 has 15 residues. CDR1 and CDR2 (germline): SGHTA, FQGNSA. DNA for the CDR3: TGTGCCAGCAGCTTAGCATCAGGCCCTAACTATGGCTACACCTTC. Residues: CASSLASGPNYGYTF.

The chain recombines TRBV7-8 with TRBJ2-1, with D hard to call. Germline V lookup: CDR1 SGHVS, CDR2 FQNEAQ. V gave up 1 base and J gave up 2 bases, with 9 bases separating them. The CDR3 runs 15 residues. This chain's CDR3 is CASSLGANTYNEQFF. CDR3 nucleotide sequence: TGTGCCAGCAGCTTAGGGGCAAACACCTACAATGAGCAGTTCTTC.

V and J are TRBV13 and TRBJ1-1, with D unclear. This CDR3 contains 16 residues. Trimming pared 5 bases from V and 1 base from J, leaving 17 bases between. Germline values: CDR1 PRHDT, CDR2 FYEKMQ (reference sequence). Written as DNA, the CDR3 is TGTGCCAGCAGCCCGAAACAGAGTGGGCAGAACACTGAAGCTTTCTTT. Its protein product is CASSPKQSGQNTEAFF.

The J gene is TRBJ2-2, the V gene TRBV7-3, with 9 nucleotides matching TRBD2. This CDR3 comprises 16 residues. J lost 5 bases, V lost 1 base, and 5 bases had no gene match. Germline CDR1 and CDR2: SGHTA and FQGTGA. The CDR3 sequence: CASSLSPSGVTGELFF. In nucleotides, the CDR3 is TGTGCCAGCAGCTTAAGTCCTAGCGGGGTGACCGGGGAGCTGTTTTTT. Using reference TRBV7-3 and TRBJ2-2 for the parts outside the CDR3, the full variable domain is GAGVSQTPSNKVTEKGKYVELRCDPISGHTALYWYRQSLGQGPEFLIYFQGTGAADDSGLPNDRFFAVRPEGSVSTLKIQRTERGDSAVYLCASSLSPSGVTGELFFGEGSRLTVL.

The chain links TRBV19 to TRBJ2-3, with 7 bases that match TRBD1. After removal of 5 bases from V and 3 bases from J, the junction contained 5 bases not matched to a gene. The germline gives CDR1 LNHDA, CDR2 SQIVND (reference sequence). The CDR3 contains 14 residues. CDR3 DNA: TGTGCCAGTAGTCCGGGACAGAGAACAGATACGCAGTATTTT. This translates into CASSPGQRTDTQYF.

V is TRBV5-4 and J is TRBJ1-5; TRBD1 might be the D (5 bases). The ends were cut back, 3 bases at V and 7 bases at J, with 8 bases in the middle. Germline V gene lookup returns CDR1 SGHNT and CDR2 YYREEE (reference sequence). The CDR3 is 12 residues long. CDR3 nucleotide sequence: TGTGCCAGCAGCTCCGGGGGACAGCCCCAGCATTTT. It is translated as CASSSGGQPQHF.

The rearrangement links TRBV12-5 to TRBJ1-4, with 7 positions matching TRBD1. Germline V gene data show CDR1 as LGHNT and CDR2 as FRNRAP. There are 14 residues in the CDR3. With 1 base clipped from V and 5 bases from J, the junction kept 1 base outside the gene matches. CDR3 in DNA: TGTGCTAGTGGTTTGGGACAGGGAAATGAAAAACTGTTTTTT. It is translated as CASGLGQGNEKLFF.

The CDR3 DNA follows: TGTGCCAGCAGCCAAGACAGCTATGGCTACACCTTC. Translated: CASSQDSYGYTF. The chain links TRBV6-6 to TRBJ1-2; D is possibly TRBD1 (5 bases). Deletions cut 6 bases from V and 4 bases from J, with 9 bases between. Germline V CDR1 and CDR2: MNHNY, SVGAGI (reference sequence). CDR3 length: 12 residues.

The sample holds one count of this clone. This chain links TRBV7-8 with TRBJ2-3; TRBD2 matches 12 bases. The germline gives CDR1 SGHVS, CDR2 FQNEAQ. The J segment lost 4 bases and the V segment lost 5 bases, leaving 10 bases of the junction unmatched. CDR3 length: 17 residues. DNA for the CDR3: TGTGCCAGCAGCCGGCCAAAGACTAGCGGGGGTTCAGATACGCAGTATTTT. Encoded protein: CASSRPKTSGGSDTQYF.

The chain uses TRBV7-2 and TRBJ2-7; 7 positions agree with TRBD1. J gave up 4 bases and V 5 bases, and 8 bases lay outside the gene matches. This CDR3 region has 14 residues. Germline values: CDR1 SGHTA, CDR2 FQGNSA. Here the CDR3 reads CASSPGQVIYEQYF. DNA of the CDR3: TGTGCCAGCAGCCCCGGACAGGTTATATACGAGCAGTACTTC.

The chain carries TRBV18 and TRBJ2-7; weak D call: TRBD2 (6 bases). Looked up from germline, CDR1 is KGHSH and CDR2 is LQKENI. The CDR3 runs to 13 residues. Between the trimmed V and J ends, which lost 3 bases and 3 bases, there was a span of 9 bases. CDR3 sequence (DNA): TGTGCCAGCTCACCCACGGGGGACTACGAGCAGTACTTC. Residues: CASSPTGDYEQYF.

The rearrangement joins TRBV18 to TRBJ2-7, with 8 bases matching TRBD2. Germline loops: CDR1 KGHSH, CDR2 LQKENI. The CDR3 has 14 amino acids. With 3 bases clipped from V and 2 bases from J, the junction kept 3 bases outside the gene matches. CDR3 sequence: CASSPSGGPYEQYF. CDR3 nucleotides: TGTGCCAGCTCACCGAGCGGGGGCCCCTACGAGCAGTACTTC.

The V gene is TRBV19, the J gene TRBJ1-5; TRBD1 agrees at 8 bases. This CDR3 is 15 amino acids long. J lost 3 bases, V lost 5 bases, and 6 bases had no gene match. Germline assignment: CDR1 LNHDA and CDR2 SQIVND (reference sequence). The CDR3 nucleotides are TGTGCCAGTAGTCGGACAGGGCCCACCAATCAGCCCCAGCATTTT. It translates to CASSRTGPTNQPQHF.

A word on this clone: Other DNA sequences from this sample encode an identical CDR3 as well. The V gene is TRBV3-1 (or the pseudogene TRBV3-2), the J gene TRBJ1-2; 8 bases fit TRBD1. Losses at the gene ends were 1 base for V and 8 bases for J; bases not matched to a gene: 6. The CDR3 is made up of 14 amino acids. Germline CDR1 is LGHDT and CDR2 is YNNKEL (reference sequence). The CDR3 spells CASSQADRGSGYTF. The CDR3 DNA reads TGTGCCAGCAGCCAAGCTGACAGGGGAAGCGGCTACACCTTC.

The chain uses TRBV14 and TRBJ1-6; D ambiguous. The CDR3 has 14 residues. Germline V gene sequence: CDR1 SGHDN, CDR2 FVKESK. Trimming stripped 3 bases from V and 0 bases from J, with 3 bases between. CDR3 coding DNA: TGTGCCAGCAGCCACTCCTCCTATAATTCACCCCTCCACTTT. Translation: CASSHSSYNSPLHF.

The chain uses TRBV2 and TRBJ1-2, with 7 bases fitting TRBD1. Germline V gives CDR1 SNHLY, CDR2 FYNNEI. V was pared by 5 bases and J by 2 bases, with 5 bases of the junction left unmatched. The CDR3 is 14 residues long. DNA for the CDR3: TGTGCCAGCAGTAACTTACAGGGGAACTATGGCTACACCTTC. Protein sequence: CASSNLQGNYGYTF.

J is TRBJ1-1 and V is TRBV7-2; 7 positions match TRBD1. V shed 4 bases and J 4 bases; nucleotides not matched to a gene: 6. Germline V CDR1 and CDR2: SGHTA, FQGNSA. The CDR3 totals 14 residues. In nucleotides, the CDR3 is TGTGCCAGCAGCTGGGGGACAGACGGCACTGAAGCTTTCTTT. This sequence encodes CASSWGTDGTEAFF.

The rearrangement uses TRBV11-3 and TRBJ1-5; D gene unclear. CDR1 SGHNT and CDR2 YENEEA come from the germline V gene. V dropped 1 base and J dropped 5 bases, with 6 bases sitting between them. The CDR3 extends over 13 amino acids. CDR3 amino acids: CASSLGEDQPQHF. CDR3 nucleotide sequence: TGTGCCAGCAGCTTAGGAGAAGATCAGCCCCAGCATTTT.

The chain has TRBV7-3 and TRBJ2-3, with TRBD2 matching over 13 bases. The CDR3 is 17 amino acids. V gave up 2 bases and J gave up 6 bases; unmatched junction bases: 8. The germline V gene has CDR1 SGHTA and CDR2 FQGTGA. The CDR3 nucleotides read TGTGCCAGCAGCTTAGGGTCGGCGACTAGCGGGGGGGATACGCAGTATTTT. It codes for CASSLGSATSGGDTQYF.

The CDR3 spells CASSRGGAAYEQYF. CDR3 sequence (DNA): TGTGCCAGCAGTCGGGGGGGCGCAGCCTACGAGCAGTACTTC. The chain has TRBV27 and TRBJ2-7, with 8 bases aligning to TRBD2. Germline CDR1 MNHEY, CDR2 SMNVEV (reference sequence). CDR3 length: 14 amino acids. With 5 bases clipped from V and 2 bases from J, the junction kept 5 bases outside the gene matches.

This rearrangement joins TRBV9 to TRBJ2-7; TRBD1 aligns across 8 bases. V lost 0 bases and J lost 5; bases outside the gene matches: 7. The CDR3 length is 15 residues. CDR1 and CDR2 (germline): SGDLS, YYNGEE. The CDR3 DNA follows: TGTGCCAGCAGCGTAGATCCAGGGGGCGAAAACGAGCAGTACTTC. Protein sequence: CASSVDPGGENEQYF. The full variable domain, its missing parts supplied by reference TRBV9 and TRBJ2-7, is DSGVTQTPKHLITATGQRVTLRCSPRSGDLSVYWYQQSLDQGLQFLIQYYNGEERAKGNILERFSAQQFPDLHSELNLSSLELGDSALYFCASSVDPGGENEQYFGPGTRLTVT.

V usage is TRBV29-1 and J usage is TRBJ2-5; maybe TRBD2 (5 bases). Trimming removed 3 bases at V and 3 bases at J, with 8 bases between. Germline CDR1 and CDR2: SQVTM and ANQGSEA. This CDR3 spans 12 amino acids. The CDR3 reads CSVERAEETQYF. Here the CDR3 DNA reads TGCAGCGTTGAGAGGGCAGAAGAGACCCAGTACTTC.

The gene calls are TRBV4-1 and TRBJ1-3; D unclear. The CDR3 is 15 amino acids. Trimming removed 0 bases from V and 0 bases from J, with 6 bases in between. Germline V gives CDR1 MGHRA, CDR2 YSYEKL. This CDR3 is CASSQDAGSGNTIYF. The DNA of the CDR3 is TGCGCCAGCAGCCAAGATGCGGGCTCTGGAAACACCATATATTTT.

The chain couples TRBV12-3 or TRBV12-4 to TRBJ1-2, with 8 bases identical to TRBD1. This CDR3 is 13 amino acids long. The ends lost 6 bases at V and 7 bases at J; junction bases unmatched: 7. This CDR3 reads CASRLDRDGGYTF. The CDR3 coding sequence is TGTGCCAGCAGACTGGACAGGGACGGTGGCTACACCTTC.

This clone has only one observation. The gene calls are TRBV6-5 and TRBJ1-3; the D gene is possibly TRBD1 (5 bases). V lost 6 bases to trimming and J lost 4 bases, with 10 bases between them. The CDR3 is made up of 13 amino acids. From germline, CDR1 is MNHEY and CDR2 SVGAGI. This chain's CDR3 is CASRRGNGNTIYF. As DNA, the CDR3 is TGTGCCAGCAGACGGGGGAACGGAAACACCATATATTTT.

V is TRBV19 and J is TRBJ1-4; 8 nucleotides align to TRBD1. With 11 bases clipped from V and 8 bases from J, the junction kept 19 bases outside the gene matches. Per the germline V gene, CDR1 is LNHDA and CDR2 is SQIVND (reference sequence). This CDR3 has 16 amino acids. The CDR3, as DNA: TGTGCCTCCCGACAGGGGCAAGCTCGCAACTGGGAAAAACTGTTTTTT. Amino acids: CASRQGQARNWEKLFF.

The chain couples TRBV14 to TRBJ2-2; D possibly corresponds to TRBD2 (5 bases). Trimming removed 4 bases at V and 7 bases at J, with 16 bases between. This CDR3 is 15 amino acids long. Germline values: CDR1 SGHDN, CDR2 FVKESK. CDR3 DNA sequence: TGTGCCAGCAGCCCGAGCCCGAGGGCAGGCGGGGAGCTGTTTTTT. As protein: CASSPSPRAGGELFF.